Listed below are T cell receptor beta chains from one sample, sequenced in a study of tumor and adjacent non-tumor tissue in lung cancer. TCRdb reprocessed the multiplex PCR reads via MiXCR and lists one record per CDR3 protein. The sample has some 77,000 distinct CDR3 sequences; nearly 70% are singletons. Sample: lung tumor tissue. All receptors come from a woman in her 70s with non-small cell lung cancer. Each CDR3 is given with its conserved first and last residue. D genes are given only for firm matches. Only some rows state a clone size, as once, few, many or a class for expanded clones.

v_call	j_call	d_call	clone_size	cdr3_aa	cdr3_nt
TRBV20-1	TRBJ2-1	TRBD2	few	CSACDSGRADEQFF	TGCAGTGCTTGTGATAGCGGGAGAGCCGATGAGCAGTTCTTC
TRBV6-5	TRBJ2-2	.	.	CASRAPIGTGELFF	TGTGCCAGCCGTGCTCCTATTGGTACCGGGGAGCTGTTTTTT
TRBV28	TRBJ2-7	TRBD1	many	CASSQAGQDPYEQYF	TGTGCCAGCAGTCAGGCGGGACAGGACCCCTACGAGCAGTACTTC
TRBV24-1	TRBJ1-5	.	.	CATSIVDSNQPQHF	TGTGCCACCAGTATTGTAGACAGCAATCAGCCCCAGCATTTT
TRBV5-1	TRBJ2-7	TRBD1	.	CATSMEGQASSYEQYF	TGCGCCACCAGCATGGAGGGACAGGCATCCTCCTACGAGCAGTACTTC
TRBV20-1	TRBJ2-7	.	once	CSASHIGTLFSTYEQYF	TGCAGTGCTTCCCATATCGGGACCCTATTTTCCACTTACGAGCAGTACTTC
TRBV6-1	TRBJ1-1	.	many	CASTGRNTEAFF	TGTGCCAGCACCGGCCGTAACACTGAAGCTTTCTTT
TRBV11-1	TRBJ2-5	TRBD2	.	CASTLTGLAREIQYF	TGTGCCAGCACCCTCACGGGACTAGCGAGAGAGATCCAGTACTTC
TRBV11-2	TRBJ2-1	TRBD2	.	CASSRTSGNSYNVQFF	TGTGCCAGCAGCCGGACTAGCGGGAACTCTTACAATGTGCAGTTCTTC
TRBV6-1	TRBJ2-1	.	few	CASREIGTCNEQFF	TGTGCCAGCAGAGAAATCGGCACCTGCAATGAGCAGTTCTTC
TRBV6-2/TRBV6-3	TRBJ2-1	.	.	CASSTRSDVNGQFF	TGTGCCAGCAGCACACGGAGTGACGTAAATGGGCAGTTCTTC
TRBV28	TRBJ2-5	.	.	CASCLGAVYQETQYF	TGTGCCAGCTGTCTCGGGGCCGTTTACCAAGAGACCCAGTACTTC
TRBV6-5	TRBJ2-3	.	.	CASSHSGGTHYPDTQYF	TGTGCCAGCAGTCACTCTGGTGGGACTCACTACCCAGATACGCAGTATTTC
TRBV6-2/TRBV6-3	TRBJ2-3	.	once	CVSNNRVAQYF	TGTGTCAGCAATAACAGGGTGGCGCAGTATTTT
TRBV29-1	TRBJ2-7	.	.	CNVVAGALGDEQYF	TGCAACGTTGTGGCGGGGGCTTTGGGAGACGAGCAGTACTTC
TRBV6-5	TRBJ2-1	.	.	CASSTYNQSRGYNEQFF	TGTGCCAGCAGTACGTATAATCAAAGCAGGGGATACAATGAGCAGTTCTTC
TRBV11-3	TRBJ2-1	.	.	CASIPRQCWGNDQFF	TGTGCCAGCATCCCGCGGCAGTGCTGGGGCAATGACCAGTTCTTC
TRBV6-2/TRBV6-3	TRBJ2-7	.	.	CASTMRSRGTEQYF	TGTGCCAGCACCATGAGGAGCCGGGGTACAGAGCAATACTTC
TRBV20-1	TRBJ2-7	.	.	CSADRDPSSYEQYF	TGCAGTGCTGACCGCGACCCAAGCTCCTACGAGCAGTACTTC
TRBV20-1	TRBJ2-2	TRBD2	.	CGASRGLAGTGELFF	TGCGGTGCTAGTAGGGGGCTAGCGGGAACCGGGGAGTTGTTTTTT
TRBV5-1	TRBJ2-1	TRBD1	few	CASGLGTVNEQFF	TGCGCCAGCGGCTTGGGGACAGTGAATGAGCAGTTCTTC
TRBV7-9	TRBJ1-2	.	many	CASSLGELRGYTF	TGTGCCAGCAGCTTAGGGGAGCTGCGCGGCTACACCTTC
TRBV4-1	TRBJ1-5	.	.	CASSKGVGANGQPQHF	TGCGCCAGCAGCAAGGGCGTAGGGGCCAATGGGCAGCCCCAGCATTTT
TRBV6-2/TRBV6-3	TRBJ2-5	.	.	CASSHRLGGETQYF	TGTGCCAGCAGTCACCGGTTGGGTGGCGAGACCCAGTACTTC
TRBV28	TRBJ2-4	.	.	CASSLETGVVKNIQYF	TGCGCCAGCAGCCTAGAAACGGGGGTTGTCAAAAACATTCAGTACTTC
TRBV20-1	TRBJ2-2	.	.	CSARVPGVTGELFF	TGCAGTGCTAGAGTCCCAGGAGTCACCGGGGAGCTGTTTTTT
TRBV29-1	TRBJ1-1	.	.	CSAKIGAVSTKAFF	TGCAGCGCTAAAATAGGGGCGGTGAGCACTAAAGCTTTCTTT
TRBV15	TRBJ2-1	.	many	CATSSDRGGLYNEQFF	TGTGCCACCAGCTCCGACAGGGGAGGGCTTTACAATGAGCAGTTCTTC
TRBV20-1	TRBJ2-7	TRBD2	.	CSARDPETSGSSSEQYF	TGCAGTGCTAGAGACCCCGAGACTAGCGGGAGCTCCAGCGAGCAGTACTTC
TRBV5-4	TRBJ2-2	TRBD1	many	CASSLGQGGHGELFF	TGTGCCAGCAGCTTGGGACAGGGGGGCCACGGGGAGCTGTTTTTT
TRBV5-1	TRBJ1-1	.	.	CANSLHDGAEAFF	TGCGCCAACAGCTTGCACGATGGGGCTGAAGCTTTCTTT
TRBV6-1	TRBJ2-1	.	.	CDNSPIGAGYEQFF	TGTGACAACAGCCCCATCGGAGCGGGTTATGAGCAGTTCTTC
TRBV6-5	TRBJ2-1	.	.	CANSHGEIGYNEQFF	TGTGCCAACAGTCACGGGGAGATCGGCTACAATGAGCAGTTCTTC
TRBV5-1	TRBJ2-7	.	.	CARSLEMGGTYEQYF	TGTGCCAGGAGCTTGGAAATGGGGGGCACCTACGAGCAGTACTTC
TRBV11-1	TRBJ2-1	.	.	CASSPLEGRYEQFF	TGTGCAAGCAGCCCACTGGAGGGCCGCTATGAGCAGTTCTTC
TRBV29-1	TRBJ2-7	TRBD2	.	CSVYDSGTNGSYEQYF	TGCAGCGTCTACGACTCCGGGACTAACGGCTCCTACGAGCAGTACTTC
TRBV29-1	TRBJ2-7	.	many	CSVARDYEQYF	TGCAGCGTTGCCAGGGACTACGAGCAGTACTTC
TRBV5-1	TRBJ2-1	TRBD2	few	CASSSLAGAWNEQFF	TGCGCCAGCAGCTCACTAGCGGGGGCTTGGAATGAGCAGTTCTTC
TRBV6-5	TRBJ1-2	.	.	CASSPQTGITNYGYIF	TGTGCCAGCAGTCCACAAACCGGGATAACTAACTATGGTTATATCTTC
TRBV4-1	TRBJ1-5	.	medium-sized	CASSQGVGANGQPQHF	TGCGCCAGCAGCCAAGGCGTAGGGGCCAATGGGCAGCCCCAGCATTTT
TRBV6-2/TRBV6-3	TRBJ2-2	TRBD2	.	CASKPGLAETEELFF	TGTGCCAGCAAACCGGGACTAGCGGAGACCGAGGAGCTCTTTTTT
TRBV24-1	TRBJ2-1	.	once	CATSDRQFSFGSEQFF	TGTGCCACCAGTGATAGACAGTTCAGTTTCGGCAGTGAGCAGTTCTTC
TRBV4-2	TRBJ2-1	TRBD2	.	CTSNQGLAGDYNEQFF	TGTACCAGCAACCAAGGGCTAGCGGGGGACTACAATGAGCAGTTCTTC
TRBV10-3	TRBJ2-6	TRBD1	.	CAISELGGAGDNVLSF	TGTGCCATCAGTGAGCTAGGGGGCGCTGGGGACAACGTCCTGAGTTTC
TRBV29-1	TRBJ2-1	.	.	CSVVAEGLNEQFF	TGCAGCGTTGTTGCGGAAGGGCTCAATGAGCAGTTCTTC
TRBV6-2/TRBV6-3	TRBJ2-7	TRBD2	.	CASSPTSGRATAYEQYF	TGTGCCAGCAGCCCAACTAGCGGGAGGGCTACCGCCTACGAGCAGTACTTC
TRBV6-5	TRBJ2-3	TRBD1	few	CASLGQDTYEQYF	TGTGCCAGCCTGGGACAGGACACCTACGAGCAGTATTTT
TRBV28	TRBJ1-1	TRBD1	.	CARSFPRTGVFF	TGTGCCAGGAGTTTCCCGCGGACAGGAGTTTTCTTT
TRBV11-1	TRBJ2-1	.	.	CVGSYPSRGKQFF	TGTGTCGGCAGTTACCCTTCCCGGGGTAAGCAGTTCTTC
TRBV6-2/TRBV6-3	TRBJ2-1	TRBD2	.	CASSSLPLAGVRSEQFF	TGTGCCAGTAGTTCCTTGCCCCTAGCGGGAGTTAGAAGTGAGCAGTTCTTC
TRBV28	TRBJ2-7	.	once	CTSSFFGREALYEEYF	TGTACCAGCAGTTTCTTTGGGCGAGAAGCTCTCTACGAGGAGTACTTC
TRBV6-1	TRBJ2-3	.	.	CASLGFSTDTHYF	TGTGCCAGCCTTGGGTTTAGCACAGATACGCATTATTTT
TRBV28	TRBJ1-2	.	many	CASSLARAYGGYTF	TGTGCCAGCAGTTTAGCAAGGGCTTATGGTGGCTACACCTTC
TRBV20-1	TRBJ2-2	.	.	CSAGTVNTGKLFF	TGCAGTGCTGGGACTGTGAACACCGGGAAGCTGTTTTTT
TRBV20-1	TRBJ2-3	TRBD2	once	CSTPLAGGAGDTQYF	TGCAGTACTCCGTTAGCGGGAGGGGCTGGAGATACGCAGTATTTT
TRBV29-1	TRBJ2-3	.	.	CSVDRGADTQYF	TGCAGCGTGGACCGGGGCGCGGATACGCAGTATTTT
TRBV28	TRBJ1-4	TRBD1	many	CASSLSPGQGDATNEKLFF	TGTGCCAGCAGTCTCTCACCTGGACAGGGGGACGCAACTAATGAAAAACTGTTTTTT